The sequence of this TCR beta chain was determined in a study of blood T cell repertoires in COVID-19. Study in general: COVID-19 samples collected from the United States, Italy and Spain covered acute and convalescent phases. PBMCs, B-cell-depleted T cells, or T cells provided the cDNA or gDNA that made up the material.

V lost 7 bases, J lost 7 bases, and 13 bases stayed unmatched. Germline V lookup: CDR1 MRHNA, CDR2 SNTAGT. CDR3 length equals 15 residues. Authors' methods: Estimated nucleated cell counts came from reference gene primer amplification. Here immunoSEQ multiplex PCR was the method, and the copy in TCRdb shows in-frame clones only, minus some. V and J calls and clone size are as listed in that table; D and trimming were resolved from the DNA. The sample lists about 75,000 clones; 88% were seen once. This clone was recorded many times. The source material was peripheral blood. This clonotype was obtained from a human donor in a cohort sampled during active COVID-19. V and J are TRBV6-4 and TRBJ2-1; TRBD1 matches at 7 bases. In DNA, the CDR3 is TGTGCCAGCATAATCCGGGCAGGGGGTACGAATGAGCAGTTCTTC. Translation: CASIIRAGGTNEQFF.